These 17 T cell receptor beta chains were all obtained from the same sample, sequenced in a study of blood T cell repertoires in COVID-19. Only in-frame clones appear in the TCRdb table, and some are missing; sequencing was by immunoSEQ multiplex PCR. This table has roughly 260,000 clones, roughly 85% appearing once. Source material: PBMCs or T cells enriched from blood (not recorded which). The receptors shown here come from a woman in her forties or fifties who had recovered from COVID-19.

The V and J genes are TRBV11-3 and TRBJ1-1, with a possible D match to TRBD1 (6 bases). CDR1 is SGHNT and CDR2 is YENEEA in the germline V gene. The CDR3 is 16 residues long. With 5 bases removed from V and 5 bases from J, the gap between germline ends came to 21 bases. CDR3 bases: TGTGCCAGCAGCGTCCGAACTCCCCCAGGGGAGACTGAAGCTTTCTTT. Translated: CASSVRTPPGETEAFF.

This clone was seen more than once but under ten times. The rearrangement joins TRBV27 to TRBJ2-3; D perhaps matches TRBD2 (6 bases). Looked up from germline, CDR1 is MNHEY and CDR2 is SMNVEV (reference sequence). V was cut by 6 bases and J by 1 base, with 14 bases left in between. The CDR3 spans 15 residues. The CDR3 DNA reads as TGTGCCAGCAGGAGCGGGCCGGGGCGCACAGATACGCAGTATTTT. Translated: CASRSGPGRTDTQYF.

The chain couples TRBV19 to TRBJ1-4; 10 positions match TRBD1. Germline V gene data show CDR1 as LNHDA and CDR2 as SQIVND (reference sequence). This CDR3 is built from 15 residues. Germline trimming cut 5 bases from V and 8 bases from J; bases unmatched to any gene: 8. The CDR3 DNA reads as TGTGCCAGTAGTTCCGCCGGGACAGGGGTGGAAAAACTGTTTTTT. It translates to CASSSAGTGVEKLFF. Full variable domain (rest looked up from reference TRBV19 and TRBJ1-4): DGGITQSPKYLFRKEGQNVTLSCEQNLNHDAMYWYRQDPGQGLRLIYYSQIVNDFQKGDIAEGYSVSREKKESFPLTVTSAQKNPTAFYLCASSSAGTGVEKLFFGSGTQLSVL.

A note on this clone: The same CDR3 arises from other DNA sequences in this sample as well. The rearrangement joins TRBV28 to TRBJ1-2; perhaps TRBD1 as D (5 bases). The CDR3 sequence is 13 residues long. The germline V gene has CDR1 MDHEN and CDR2 SYDVKM. V dropped 4 bases and J dropped 6 bases, with 12 bases sitting between them. CDR3 sequence (DNA): TGTGCCAGCAGTTCCGGGGGTGCGGATGGCTACACCTTC. This codes for CASSSGGADGYTF.

V is TRBV4-2 and J is TRBJ2-1; 7 bases are a match to TRBD2. Per germline, CDR1 LGHNA and CDR2 YNFKEQ. CDR3 length: 15 residues. The trim removed 4 bases at V and 5 bases at J, leaving 8 bases unmatched. The chain's CDR3 is CASSRRGGGNNEQFF. The CDR3 DNA follows: TGTGCCAGCAGCCGGCGCGGGGGTGGGAACAATGAGCAGTTCTTC.

This sequence joins TRBV7-9 and TRBJ1-4, with 8 bases aligning to TRBD1. Germline CDR1 is SEHNR and CDR2 is FQNEAQ (reference sequence). The CDR3 covers 17 residues. V gave up 4 bases and J gave up 6 bases; unmatched junction bases: 13. This chain's CDR3 is CASSSPTGGSRYEKLFF. DNA for the CDR3: TGTGCCAGCAGCTCTCCAACAGGGGGGTCACGGTATGAAAAACTGTTTTTT.

The chain recombines TRBV28 with TRBJ1-3, with 7 bases aligning to TRBD1. CDR1 and CDR2 (germline): MDHEN, SYDVKM. V trimming: 4 bases; J trimming: 1 base; junction bases outside the gene matches: 1. The CDR3 contains 14 residues. The CDR3 bases are TGTGCCAGCAGTTCCAGGGGGTCTGGAAACACCATATATTTT. Its translation is CASSSRGSGNTIYF. The full variable domain, rest sourced from reference TRBV28 and TRBJ1-3, is DVKVTQSSRYLVKRTGEKVFLECVQDMDHENMFWYRQDPGLGLRLIYFSYDVKMKEKGDIPEGYSVSREKKERFSLILESASTNQTSMYLCASSSRGSGNTIYFGEGSWLTVV.

The chain employs TRBV5-1 and TRBJ2-7; perhaps TRBD2 as D (5 bases). Between the trimmed V and J ends, which lost 4 bases and 3 bases, there was a span of 17 bases. CDR3 length equals 15 residues. The germline V gene encodes CDR1 SGHRS and CDR2 YFSETQ. The CDR3 here is CASSGSTGSFYEQYF. The CDR3 region has the DNA TGCGCCAGCAGCGGGAGTACGGGGTCCTTCTACGAGCAGTACTTC.

The chain has TRBV6-1 and TRBJ2-1; 9 bases align to TRBD2. Germline V gene lookup returns CDR1 MNHNS and CDR2 SASEGT. V lost 3 bases to trimming and J lost 6 bases; unmatched junction nucleotides: 6. The CDR3 consists of 15 residues. CDR3 in DNA: TGTGCCAGCAGTGATCGGACTAGCGAGCTCAATGAGCAGTTCTTC. Translating gives CASSDRTSELNEQFF.

The chain links TRBV3-1 (or the pseudogene TRBV3-2) to TRBJ2-5; TRBD2 matches 7 bases. The J segment lost 6 bases and the V segment lost 4 bases, leaving 8 bases of the junction unmatched. The CDR3 is 14 amino acids. Germline V gives CDR1 LGHDT, CDR2 YNNKEL (reference sequence). The CDR3 bases are TGTGCCAGCAGCCGGCCGGCGGGGGAGAAGACCCAGTACTTC. It yields the protein CASSRPAGEKTQYF.

The chain uses TRBV28 and TRBJ2-1; possible D gene TRBD1, 6 bases. CDR1 is MDHEN, CDR2 SYDVKM, per germline. This CDR3 has 13 amino acids. The ends were cut back, 3 bases at V and 7 bases at J, with 10 bases in the middle. DNA of the CDR3: TGTGCCAGCAGTTTCAGGGGCGGGAATGAGCAGTTCTTC. Translating gives CASSFRGGNEQFF.

The chain is built from TRBV27 and TRBJ2-1, with D unresolved. This CDR3 is built from 13 residues. Trimming pared 3 bases from V and 2 bases from J, leaving 5 bases between. Germline CDR1 and CDR2: MNHEY and SMNVEV (reference sequence). The CDR3 sequence is CASSFQAYNEQFF. The CDR3 DNA follows: TGTGCCAGCAGTTTCCAGGCCTACAATGAGCAGTTCTTC.

The chain carries TRBV12-5 and TRBJ1-2; TRBD1 matches at 8 bases. Trimming took 5 bases from V and 4 from J; bases not matched to a gene: 3. The germline V gene has CDR1 LGHNT and CDR2 FRNRAP. The CDR3 loop spans 13 amino acids. The CDR3: CASGPGQGYGYTF. As DNA, the CDR3 is TGTGCTAGTGGTCCCGGACAGGGCTATGGCTACACCTTC.

Here the CDR3 DNA reads TGTGCCAGCTCACCACAGGACAGGGGGTACACCGGGGAGCTGTTTTTT. Residues: CASSPQDRGYTGELFF. The chain is built from TRBV18 and TRBJ2-2, with TRBD1 matching over 10 bases. Germline V gene data show CDR1 as KGHSH and CDR2 as LQKENI. This CDR3 is 16 amino acids long. Trimming took 1 base from V and 3 from J; bases not matched to a gene: 2.

The chain uses TRBV4-2 and TRBJ2-5; the D gene is possibly TRBD2 (5 bases). V dropped 5 bases and J dropped 2 bases, with 21 bases sitting between them. Germline loops: CDR1 LGHNA, CDR2 YNFKEQ. CDR3 length equals 17 residues. The CDR3 nucleotides read TGTGCCAGCAGCAAGAGTGTGCGGGCCACGGTGCAAGAGACCCAGTACTTC. This sequence encodes CASSKSVRATVQETQYF.

CDR3: CASSLRRQGDYGYTF. The CDR3 DNA follows: TGTGCCAGCAGTTTACGAAGACAGGGAGACTATGGCTACACCTTC. The rearrangement joins TRBV27 to TRBJ1-2; 7 bases line up with TRBD1. The germline gives CDR1 MNHEY, CDR2 SMNVEV (reference sequence). CDR3 length: 15 amino acids. Trimming removed 2 bases from V and 3 bases from J; junction bases left unmatched: 6.

This sequence joins TRBV19 and TRBJ2-2; 9 positions agree with TRBD2. V was clipped by 6 bases and J by 2 bases; unmatched bases: 1. Germline V CDR1 and CDR2: LNHDA, SQIVND (reference sequence). The CDR3 has 14 amino acids. The CDR3 spells CASRTSGNTGELFF. CDR3 sequence (DNA): TGTGCCAGTAGGACTAGCGGAAACACCGGGGAGCTGTTTTTT. Together with reference TRBV19 and TRBJ2-2, the CDR3 gives the full variable domain: DGGITQSPKYLFRKEGQNVTLSCEQNLNHDAMYWYRQDPGQGLRLIYYSQIVNDFQKGDIAEGYSVSREKKESFPLTVTSAQKNPTAFYLCASRTSGNTGELFFGEGSRLTVL.